The T cell receptor (beta chain) described here comes from a study of tumor-infiltrating lymphocytes in localized non-small cell lung cancer. Method: immunoSEQ multiplex PCR; TCRdb's copy keeps in-frame clones and lacks some. The sample lists some 15,000 clones, approximately 80% occurring once. CDR1 and CDR2 (germline): SNHLY, FYNNEI. V lost 9 bases and J 4 bases, leaving 16 bases between the germline ends. There are 13 residues in the CDR3. The TCR sequence derives from a human donor with non-small cell lung cancer. The material sequenced was lung tumor tissue. The V call is TRBV2, the J call TRBJ2-7; D could derive from TRBD1 or TRBD2 (6 bases each). The DNA of the CDR3 is TGTGCCAGGGGGTCCGGGGGCGGGTACGAGCAGTACTTC. Residues: CARGSGGGYEQYF.